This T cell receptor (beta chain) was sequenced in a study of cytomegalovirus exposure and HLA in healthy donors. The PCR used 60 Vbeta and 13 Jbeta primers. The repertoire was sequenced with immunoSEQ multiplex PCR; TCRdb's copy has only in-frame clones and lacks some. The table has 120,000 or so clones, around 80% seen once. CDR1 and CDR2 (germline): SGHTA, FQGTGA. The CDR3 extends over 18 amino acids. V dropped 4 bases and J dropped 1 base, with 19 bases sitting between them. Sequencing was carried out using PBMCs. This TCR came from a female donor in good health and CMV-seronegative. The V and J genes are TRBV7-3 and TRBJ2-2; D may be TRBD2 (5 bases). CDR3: CASSSQNNLRGNTGELFF. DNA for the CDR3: TGTGCCAGCAGCTCCCAGAATAATTTACGGGGGAACACCGGGGAGCTGTTTTTT.